Presented here are 12 T cell receptor beta chains from one specimen sequenced in a study of T-cell reconstitution after alpha-beta-depleted transplantation in children. The library targeted TCRbeta and was prepared with unique molecular identifiers. TCRdb re-analysed the PCR reads in MiXCR, keeping a single row per CDR3 protein. The table shows more than 200,000 distinct CDR3 sequences, with 20% to 30% occurring only once. The sequencing used PBMCs, mostly from graft donor cells, collected 360 days after TCRalphabeta/CD19-depleted stem cell transplant. The receptors here all came from a female patient between 2 and 15 years old who had a stem cell transplant for congenital amegakaryocytic thrombocytopenia, so the T cells may come from the graft donor.

The chain links TRBV11-2 to TRBJ1-1; 7 bases align to TRBD1. V dropped 3 bases and J dropped 4; count of bases not matched to a gene: 8. There are 15 residues in the CDR3. The germline V gene encodes CDR1 SGHAT and CDR2 FQNNGV. The CDR3 reads CASSFLDRSATEAFF. CDR3 in DNA: TGTGCCAGCAGCTTCTTGGACAGGTCAGCCACTGAAGCTTTCTTT.

The rearrangement links TRBV12-3 or TRBV12-4 to TRBJ2-4; D possibly matches TRBD1 or TRBD2 (5 bases each). The CDR3 is 15 residues long. Trimming cost V 5 bases and J 0 bases, with 11 bases left between them. CDR3 loop: CASSLVGTAKNIQYF. CDR3 sequence (DNA): TGTGCCAGCAGTCTAGTCGGGACAGCCAAAAACATTCAGTACTTC.

The chain uses TRBV13 and TRBJ2-3; 10 nucleotides align to TRBD2. The CDR3 loop spans 14 amino acids. From germline, CDR1 is PRHDT and CDR2 FYEKMQ (reference sequence). The ends lost 10 bases at V and 1 base at J; junction bases unmatched: 5. For the CDR3, the DNA is TGTGCCAACAAAGGACTAGCGGGCACAGATACGCAGTATTTT. It translates to CANKGLAGTDTQYF.

This clonotype showed up just a few times. This rearrangement joins TRBV24-1 to TRBJ2-1; D is possibly TRBD2 (6 bases). V was cut by 0 bases and J by 2 bases, with 10 bases left in between. This CDR3 contains 16 residues. From germline, CDR1 is KGHDR and CDR2 SFDVKD. The CDR3 loop reads CATSDLAGSTYNEQFF. The CDR3 nucleotides read TGTGCCACCAGTGATTTGGCGGGGAGTACCTACAATGAGCAGTTCTTC.

This clonotype was observed a few times. The genes are TRBV9 and TRBJ2-7; possibly TRBD1 for D (5 bases). The CDR3 has 13 amino acids. Germline V gives CDR1 SGDLS, CDR2 YYNGEE. The ends were cut back, 4 bases at V and 4 bases at J, with 12 bases in the middle. In nucleotides, the CDR3 is TGTGCCAGCAGCCCGACCGACAGTTACGAGCAGTACTTC. This gives the protein CASSPTDSYEQYF.

This clonotype was picked up a small number of times. The chain couples TRBV6-1 to TRBJ1-2; a possible D gene is TRBD1 (6 bases). The CDR3 consists of 16 residues. Germline assignment: CDR1 MNHNS and CDR2 SASEGT. V was clipped by 6 bases and J by 2 bases, with 19 bases between them. The CDR3, as DNA: TGTGCCAGCAGCGACTTCCAGGGGTCCCCAAACTATGGCTACACCTTC. Protein: CASSDFQGSPNYGYTF.

This clonotype has just a few counts. This chain joins TRBV10-2 and TRBJ1-6; weak D call: TRBD1 (5 bases). Deletions cut 2 bases from V and 7 bases from J, with 15 bases between. Germline-derived CDR1 and CDR2 are WSHSY and SAAADI. The CDR3 runs to 16 residues. CDR3 amino acids: CASSEISGTGNSPLHF. As DNA, the CDR3 is TGCGCCAGCAGTGAGATAAGTGGGACCGGGAATTCACCCCTCCACTTT.

This clonotype appeared once. This clone may be a read error of a much larger clone one base away. The chain employs TRBV10-3 and TRBJ2-1; D is uncertain. The CDR3 spans 11 residues. V was clipped by 9 bases and J by 10 bases, with 13 bases between them. Germline-derived CDR1 and CDR2 are ENHRY and SYGVKD. This chain's CDR3 is CAIKERDEQFF. The CDR3 region has the DNA TGTGCCATAAAAGAGCGAGACGAGCAGTTCTTC.

This chain uses TRBV6-1 with TRBJ2-5; TRBD1 agrees at 7 bases. Trimming removed 6 bases from V and 4 bases from J; junction bases left unmatched: 8. Germline V CDR1 and CDR2: MNHNS, SASEGT. The CDR3 is 14 residues long. The CDR3: CASRNTGERETQYF. For the CDR3, the DNA is TGTGCCAGCAGGAATACAGGGGAAAGAGAGACCCAGTACTTC.

This clonotype turned up a few times. The J gene is TRBJ1-2, the V gene TRBV3-1; a weak D match, TRBD1 (5 bases). Germline V gene sequence: CDR1 LGHDT, CDR2 YNNKEL (reference sequence). V gave up 0 bases and J gave up 4 bases, with 12 bases separating them. The CDR3 is 15 residues long. DNA for the CDR3: TGTGCCAGCAGCCAAGAAGGAAGGCAGGGCTATGGCTACACCTTC. This codes for CASSQEGRQGYGYTF.

Comment on this clonotype: This likely comes from a read error, as the CDR3 has no conserved phenylalanine or tryptophan at its end. The chain combines TRBV3-1 with TRBJ2-7; no reliable D call. This CDR3 spans 13 amino acids. From germline, CDR1 is LGHDT and CDR2 YNNKEL (reference sequence). V lost 0 bases to trimming and J lost 6 bases, with 9 bases between them. The CDR3 loop reads CASSQDIFSEQYY. The CDR3, as DNA: TGTGCCAGCAGCCAAGATATTTTCTCCGAGCAGTACTAC.

The chain has TRBV20-1 and TRBJ2-7; D may be TRBD2 (6 bases). The CDR3 sequence is 17 residues long. Germline V lookup: CDR1 DFQATT, CDR2 SNEGSKA (reference sequence). The V gene lost 1 base and the J gene lost 3 bases, with 22 bases spanning the gap. CDR3 sequence reads: CSARVSIGSAARYEQYF. CDR3 in DNA: TGCAGTGCTAGAGTATCGATCGGGAGTGCAGCACGCTACGAGCAGTACTTC.